This entry lists 14 T cell receptor beta chains sequenced from one sample in a study of T-cell memory formation after mild COVID-19. TCRdb re-called the 5' RACE reads with MiXCR, one entry per CDR3 protein. The data hold hundreds of thousands of distinct CDR3 sequences, with approximately 8.4% observed a single time. Sequencing was carried out using PBMCs or a T cell subset sorted from them (not recorded which). The origin of the receptors is a man between 18 and 29 years old who had mild COVID-19 (a few samples of this study predate the infection). Cell type and time point are not known.

This clonotype was picked up a small number of times. The V gene is TRBV7-2, the J gene TRBJ2-3; no definite D call. The V gene lost 2 bases and the J gene lost 0 bases, with 12 bases spanning the gap. Germline lookup yields CDR1 SGHTA and CDR2 FQGNSA. CDR3 size: 16 residues. CDR3 nucleotides: TGTGCCAGCAGCTTACGTGACGGCCCTAGCACAGATACGCAGTATTTT. Its protein is CASSLRDGPSTDTQYF.

The V and J genes are TRBV7-3 and TRBJ2-6; a possible D gene is TRBD2 (5 bases). Germline CDR1 and CDR2: SGHTA and FQGTGA. This CDR3 has 16 amino acids. Trimming shortened V by 4 bases and J by 4 bases, and 14 bases separated the two germline ends. The CDR3: CASSYYRAGGANVLTF. CDR3 nucleotides: TGTGCCAGCAGCTATTATAGGGCGGGCGGGGCCAACGTCCTGACTTTC.

This clonotype was picked up many times. The chain uses TRBV7-9 and TRBJ1-5; no firm D call. Per the germline V gene, CDR1 is SEHNR and CDR2 is FQNEAQ (reference sequence). The CDR3 contains 14 residues. V shed 4 bases and J shed 0 bases, with 7 bases lying between them. The DNA of the CDR3 is TGTGCCAGCAGCTCCTCCGATAGCAATCAGCCCCAGCATTTT. Protein sequence: CASSSSDSNQPQHF.

This sequence joins TRBV5-1 and TRBJ2-1, with D perhaps TRBD1 or TRBD2 (6 bases each). This CDR3 comprises 17 residues. V lost 4 bases, J lost 5 bases, and 22 bases lay in between. The germline CDR1 and CDR2 sequences are SGHRS and YFSETQ. The CDR3 is CASSPGFAGEANNEQFF. CDR3 DNA: TGCGCCAGCAGCCCGGGATTCGCAGGGGAGGCAAACAATGAGCAGTTCTTC.

The V and J genes are TRBV20-1 and TRBJ2-5; the D gene is possibly TRBD2 (7 bases). Trimming removed 5 bases from V and 5 bases from J, with 21 bases in between. The CDR3 is 15 residues long. Looked up from germline, CDR1 is DFQATT and CDR2 is SNEGSKA (reference sequence). The CDR3 sequence: CSALRGGGSSETQYF. The CDR3 DNA reads as TGCAGTGCTCTCCGCGGGGGCGGCAGCTCGGAGACCCAGTACTTC.

The rearrangement uses TRBV6-5 and TRBJ1-6; D is unresolved. The ends were cut back, 4 bases at V and 1 base at J, with 11 bases in the middle. Germline V gene sequence: CDR1 MNHEY, CDR2 SVGAGI. CDR3 length: 16 amino acids. The CDR3 sequence: CASSSLDVSYNSPLHF. DNA of the CDR3: TGTGCCAGCAGTTCCCTGGACGTGTCCTATAATTCACCCCTCCACTTT.

The genes are TRBV5-1 and TRBJ2-6; D is perhaps TRBD1 (6 bases). Germline CDR1 and CDR2: SGHRS and YFSETQ. Trimming stripped 1 base from V and 0 bases from J, with 11 bases between. The CDR3 is 17 residues long. CDR3 nucleotides: TGCGCCAGCAGCTTGATCGGACAGATCTCTGGGGCCAACGTCCTGACTTTC. Translated: CASSLIGQISGANVLTF.

The CDR3 loop reads CATGGVGYHSYEQYV. CDR3 coding DNA: TGTGCCACGGGTGGGGTAGGATATCACTCCTACGAGCAGTACGTC. The V call is TRBV28, the J call TRBJ2-7; D is unresolved. The V end was cut by 10 bases, the J end by 0 bases, with 19 bases between. The CDR3 has 15 amino acids. CDR1 MDHEN and CDR2 SYDVKM come from the germline V gene.

V and J are TRBV24-1 and TRBJ2-1; TRBD1 agrees at 8 bases. This CDR3 spans 19 amino acids. Germline V gives CDR1 KGHDR, CDR2 SFDVKD. V lost 5 bases to trimming and J lost 0 bases; unmatched junction nucleotides: 14. The CDR3, as DNA: TGTGCCACCAGTGTTACCGGGACAGGCCACCTTAGCTCCTACAATGAGCAGTTCTTC. This sequence encodes CATSVTGTGHLSSYNEQFF.

The table lists this clonotype with a few counts. This chain connects TRBV4-3 to TRBJ2-2; unclear D gene. This CDR3 region has 14 residues. Germline CDR1 and CDR2: LGHNA and YSLEER. Between the trimmed V and J ends, which lost 0 bases and 6 bases, there was a span of 8 bases. The DNA for the CDR3 is TGCGCCAGCAGCCAAGAAGGGATCGCCGGGGAGCTGTTTTTT. Its translation: CASSQEGIAGELFF.

This clonotype was counted between two and nine times. The genes are TRBV5-1 and TRBJ2-5, with D uncertain. V was clipped by 3 bases and J by 1 base, with 13 bases between them. There are 15 residues in the CDR3. CDR1 and CDR2 from the germline V gene are SGHRS and YFSETQ. CDR3 region: CASSSGDSFQETQYF. In nucleotides, the CDR3 is TGCGCCAGCAGCTCAGGCGACTCTTTCCAAGAGACCCAGTACTTC.

The chain carries TRBV21-1 and TRBJ2-3; the table calls TRBD1, which could not be checked here. TRBV21-1 is reported as a pseudogene. This CDR3 is 13 amino acids long. The CDR3 bases are TGTGCCAGCAGCACCAGGGGGGAAAATACGCAGTATTTT. Its translation: CASSTRGENTQYF.

This clonotype was seen many times. This chain links TRBV5-1 with TRBJ1-1; D remains ambiguous. Trimming removed 4 bases at V and 7 bases at J, with 11 bases between. CDR3 length: 12 amino acids. Germline CDR1 and CDR2: SGHRS and YFSETQ. CDR3 protein: CASSQSNGEAFF. For the CDR3, the DNA is TGCGCCAGCAGCCAATCGAACGGTGAAGCTTTCTTT.

V gene TRBV12-3 or TRBV12-4 combines with J gene TRBJ1-5, with D uncertain. Trimming took off 6 bases at V and 0 bases at J, with 9 bases between the two ends. The length of the CDR3 is 14 residues. The CDR3 DNA is TGTGCCAGCAGCGTTGGAGTTAGCAATCAGCCCCAGCATTTT. It translates to CASSVGVSNQPQHF.